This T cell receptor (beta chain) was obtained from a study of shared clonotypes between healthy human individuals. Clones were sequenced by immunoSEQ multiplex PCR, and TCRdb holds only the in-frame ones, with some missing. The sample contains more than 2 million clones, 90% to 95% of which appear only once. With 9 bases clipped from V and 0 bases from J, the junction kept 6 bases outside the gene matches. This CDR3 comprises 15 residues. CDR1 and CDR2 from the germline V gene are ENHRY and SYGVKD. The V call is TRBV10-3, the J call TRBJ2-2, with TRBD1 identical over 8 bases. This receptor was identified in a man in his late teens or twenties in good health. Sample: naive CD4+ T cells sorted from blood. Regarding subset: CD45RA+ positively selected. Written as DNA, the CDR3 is TGTGCCATGAAGACACAGGGGGCGAACACCGGGGAGCTGTTTTTT. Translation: CAMKTQGANTGELFF.